This T cell receptor beta chain was captured by sequencing in a study of cytomegalovirus exposure and HLA in healthy donors. Study-wide background: The use of the same platform for the roughly 110 validation repertoires and the approximately 730 first-cohort repertoires was reported by a later analysis. General observations from the study: One later analysis, an examination of the 120 validation repertoires, found that first-cohort TCR clusters tended to co-occur in them.

About this clone itself: Its antigen remains unknown.

Trimming shortened V by 4 bases and J by 5 bases, and 11 bases separated the two germline ends. CDR1 is LGHNA, CDR2 YNFKEQ, per germline. This CDR3 region has 13 residues. Measured with immunoSEQ multiplex PCR; TCRdb has only the in-frame clones, and not every one. The data show around 63,000 clones, more than 80% seen once. Sequenced sample: PBMCs. The chain is built from TRBV4-2 and TRBJ2-5; D remains ambiguous. This receptor was taken from a woman in her late teens or twenties in good health and CMV-seronegative. CDR3 nucleotide sequence: TGTGCCAGCAGCCTCGACTTTGCGGAGACCCAGTACTTC. It specifies CASSLDFAETQYF.